The 26 T cell receptor beta chains reported below all come from one sample, sequenced in a study of blood T cell repertoires in COVID-19. Sequencing used immunoSEQ multiplex PCR; TCRdb keeps in-frame clones, though not all of them. The data hold approximately 120,000 clones, with 86% observed a single time. The sequencing sample was made of peripheral blood. Receptor source: a human donor in a cohort sampled during active COVID-19.

CDR3 amino acids: CASSSDRGENSPLHF. The CDR3, as DNA: TGTGCCAGCAGCTCAGACAGGGGAGAAAATTCACCCCTCCACTTT. The rearrangement links TRBV5-4 to TRBJ1-6, with 8 bases fitting TRBD1. J was trimmed by 7 bases and V by 3 bases; bases with no gene match: 6. Germline V gene lookup returns CDR1 SGHNT and CDR2 YYREEE (reference sequence). CDR3 size: 15 residues.

CDR3 loop: CASRIGQGNEKLFF. The CDR3 bases are TGTGCCAGCAGAATCGGACAGGGGAATGAAAAACTGTTTTTT. V is TRBV6-5 and J is TRBJ1-4; 9 bases fit TRBD1. This CDR3 has 14 residues. The germline CDR1 and CDR2 sequences are MNHEY and SVGAGI. V shed 6 bases, J shed 5 bases, and the junction held 4 bases outside the gene matches.

The chain couples TRBV5-5 to TRBJ1-2, with D maybe TRBD1 (5 bases). V lost 4 bases to trimming and J lost 4 bases, with 17 bases between them. The CDR3 loop spans 15 amino acids. CDR1 and CDR2 (germline): SGHKS, YYEKEE (reference sequence). CDR3 loop: CASSPIQGIIYGYTF. CDR3 DNA: TGTGCCAGCAGCCCGATTCAGGGAATAATCTATGGCTACACCTTC.

This clone has a handful of counts. CDR3 amino acids: CASSQGRRETQYF. In DNA form, the CDR3 reads TGCGCCAGCAGTCAGGGAAGGAGAGAGACCCAGTACTTC. The genes are TRBV10-2 and TRBJ2-5; D is perhaps TRBD1 (5 bases). The CDR3 is 13 residues long. Germline V gene sequence: CDR1 WSHSY, CDR2 SAAADI. The V end was cut by 5 bases, the J end by 4 bases, with 11 bases between.

Only a few counts were recorded for this clone. V is TRBV4-3 and J is TRBJ1-1; D perhaps matches TRBD1 (5 bases). The CDR3 totals 15 residues. Per germline, CDR1 LGHNA and CDR2 YSLEER. V lost 4 bases to trimming and J lost 6 bases, with 18 bases between them. The CDR3 DNA reads TGCGCCAGCAGCCTTATCTCGGCGGGGCGCGCTGAAGCTTTCTTT. It is translated as CASSLISAGRAEAFF.

This chain uses TRBV4-3 with TRBJ2-3; 10 positions match TRBD2. J lost 4 bases, V lost 0 bases, and 4 bases had no gene match. Looked up from germline, CDR1 is LGHNA and CDR2 is YSLEER. The CDR3 is 16 amino acids. The CDR3 protein is CASSQDRLAGADTQYF. Here the CDR3 DNA reads TGCGCCAGCAGCCAAGACCGGCTAGCGGGAGCAGATACGCAGTATTTT.

The chain carries TRBV7-2 and TRBJ1-2, with 12 bases identical to TRBD1. The CDR3 covers 18 residues. Trimming cost V 3 bases and J 4 bases; bases outside gene matches: 12. From germline, CDR1 is SGHTA and CDR2 FQGNSA. CDR3 loop: CASSFSGTGGSLGYGYTF. For the CDR3, the DNA is TGTGCCAGCAGCTTCTCCGGGACAGGGGGCAGTCTTGGCTATGGCTACACCTTC.

V usage is TRBV5-1 and J usage is TRBJ2-4; 11 nucleotides line up with TRBD2. The germline V gene encodes CDR1 SGHRS and CDR2 YFSETQ. V dropped 3 bases and J dropped 7; count of bases not matched to a gene: 9. This CDR3 is 16 amino acids long. The CDR3 reads CASSSLAGGPLNIQYF. As DNA, the CDR3 is TGCGCCAGCAGCTCCTTAGCGGGAGGGCCTTTGAACATTCAGTACTTC.

V is TRBV28 and J is TRBJ1-1, with TRBD1 as a possible D gene (6 bases). The V gene's germline CDR1 is MDHEN and CDR2 SYDVKM. V was clipped by 2 bases and J by 0 bases, with 13 bases between them. The CDR3 consists of 16 residues. The CDR3 here is CASSLGQIKVNTEAFF. CDR3 in DNA: TGTGCCAGCAGTTTAGGACAGATTAAGGTGAACACTGAAGCTTTCTTT.

The DNA for the CDR3 is TGCGCCAGCAGCTTGAGAAGCGGGCCCAATGAGCAGTTCTTC. Protein: CASSLRSGPNEQFF. The genes are TRBV5-1 and TRBJ2-1; TRBD2 is a possible D gene (6 bases). Trimming shortened V by 1 base and J by 6 bases, and 11 bases separated the two germline ends. The CDR3 length is 14 residues. Germline CDR1 SGHRS, CDR2 YFSETQ.

This chain connects TRBV19 to TRBJ2-3; 9 bases match TRBD2. Germline V lookup: CDR1 LNHDA, CDR2 SQIVND (reference sequence). CDR3 length: 16 amino acids. The V gene end was trimmed by 5 bases and the J gene end by 2 bases; junction bases not matched to a gene: 8. CDR3 protein: CASSFGTSGYTDTQYF. In DNA, the CDR3 is TGTGCCAGTAGTTTCGGTACTAGCGGGTACACAGATACGCAGTATTTT.

J is TRBJ1-2 and V is TRBV2, with TRBD1 identical over 9 bases. The CDR3 spans 15 residues. J was trimmed by 8 bases and V by 5 bases; bases with no gene match: 12. CDR1 and CDR2 (germline): SNHLY, FYNNEI. The CDR3 loop is CASSPRTGAVRGYTF. DNA for the CDR3: TGTGCCAGCAGTCCTAGGACAGGGGCGGTGAGGGGCTACACCTTC.

The V call is TRBV24-1, the J call TRBJ2-1; D is possibly TRBD1 (6 bases). The V and J ends lost 9 bases and 5 bases respectively, with 13 bases between them. This CDR3 has 13 residues. Germline-derived CDR1 and CDR2 are KGHDR and SFDVKD. CDR3 sequence reads: CATAGTNDNEQFF. As DNA, the CDR3 is TGTGCCACCGCAGGGACAAATGACAATGAGCAGTTCTTC.

V is TRBV7-2 and J is TRBJ1-2; TRBD1 agrees at 8 bases. Trimming took 6 bases from V and 6 from J; bases not matched to a gene: 12. The CDR3 runs to 15 residues. Germline loops: CDR1 SGHTA, CDR2 FQGNSA. Here the CDR3 reads CASSYSTGVVNGYTF. Here the CDR3 DNA reads TGTGCCAGCAGTTATTCGACAGGGGTCGTCAATGGCTACACCTTC.

In this sample, this clone turned up once. The chain combines TRBV4-3 with TRBJ2-7; the D is unclear. The CDR3 has 14 residues. Trimming left V 0 bases short and J 6 bases short, with 12 bases between. From germline, CDR1 is LGHNA and CDR2 YSLEER. The CDR3 DNA is TGCGCCAGCAGCCAAGAGTTAGCTCGCAGCGAGCAGTACTTC. This codes for CASSQELARSEQYF.

The chain carries TRBV11-2 and TRBJ2-3, with 8 bases identical to TRBD2. V lost 2 bases to trimming and J lost 4 bases; unmatched junction nucleotides: 8. This CDR3 has 16 amino acids. Germline values: CDR1 SGHAT, CDR2 FQNNGV. In DNA, the CDR3 is TGTGCCAGCAGCTTACCTACGGGAGGGCGGGCAGATACGCAGTATTTT. It yields the protein CASSLPTGGRADTQYF. Complete variable domain (other parts from reference TRBV11-2 and TRBJ2-3): EAGVAQSPRYKIIEKRQSVAFWCNPISGHATLYWYQQILGQGPKLLIQFQNNGVVDDSQLPKDRFSAERLKGVDSTLKIQPAKLEDSAVYLCASSLPTGGRADTQYFGPGTRLTVL.

The V gene is TRBV11-2, the J gene TRBJ1-3; the D is unclear. Deletions cut 1 base from V and 1 base from J, with 8 bases between. Germline V gene lookup returns CDR1 SGHAT and CDR2 FQNNGV. The length of the CDR3 is 15 residues. Here the CDR3 DNA reads TGTGCCAGCAGCTTAGCCGCAGAATCTGGAAACACCATATATTTT. This sequence encodes CASSLAAESGNTIYF.

The V call is TRBV4-3, the J call TRBJ1-5; no firm D call. Germline CDR1 LGHNA, CDR2 YSLEER. Trimming took off 0 bases at V and 0 bases at J, with 12 bases between the two ends. The length of the CDR3 is 17 residues. CDR3 sequence reads: CASSQDWATDSNQPQHF. CDR3 sequence (DNA): TGCGCCAGCAGCCAAGATTGGGCAACGGATAGCAATCAGCCCCAGCATTTT.

The chain has TRBV10-2 and TRBJ2-1, with TRBD1 matching 9 bases. The V gene's germline CDR1 is WSHSY and CDR2 SAAADI. The CDR3 covers 14 residues. With 5 bases clipped from V and 5 bases from J, the junction kept 4 bases outside the gene matches. The CDR3 DNA reads as TGCGCCAGCAGTTGGGACAGGGTGGACAATGAGCAGTTCTTC. Translation gives CASSWDRVDNEQFF.

V is TRBV6-2 or TRBV6-3 and J is TRBJ2-7; D gene unclear. CDR1 is MNHEY, CDR2 SVGEGT, per germline. Trimming took 2 bases from V and 8 from J, leaving 22 bases between them. The CDR3 length is 16 residues. The CDR3 sequence: CASSYRSLLKPPKQYF. The CDR3 region has the DNA TGTGCCAGCAGTTACCGGTCCCTCCTAAAACCCCCTAAGCAGTACTTC.

CDR3 residues: CASSLELGGSNEQYF. The CDR3 coding sequence is TGCGCCAGCAGCTTGGAATTGGGCGGGAGTAACGAGCAGTACTTC. The genes are TRBV5-1 and TRBJ2-7, with 7 bases identical to TRBD2. The CDR3 is made up of 15 amino acids. After removal of 0 bases from V and 5 bases from J, the junction contained 8 bases not matched to a gene. Germline V CDR1 and CDR2: SGHRS, YFSETQ.

The gene calls are TRBV27 and TRBJ2-5; D ambiguous. From germline, CDR1 is MNHEY and CDR2 SMNVEV (reference sequence). This CDR3 is 13 amino acids long. Trimming took off 0 bases at V and 4 bases at J, with 6 bases between the two ends. The chain's CDR3 is CASSLSYSETQYF. CDR3 in DNA: TGTGCCAGCAGTTTATCCTACTCAGAGACCCAGTACTTC.

The rearrangement joins TRBV7-7 to TRBJ2-2; tentatively, D is TRBD2 (6 bases). The V end was cut by 5 bases, the J end by 5 bases, with 18 bases between. This CDR3 is 16 amino acids long. Germline lookup yields CDR1 SSHAT and CDR2 FNYEAQ (reference sequence). The CDR3 spells CASSPKTGSLTGELFF. Written as DNA, the CDR3 is TGTGCCAGCAGCCCGAAGACCGGGAGTCTTACCGGGGAGCTGTTTTTT.

Of note for this clone: This may be a read error: a much more frequent sequence differs by one nucleotide. The chain uses TRBV4-1 and TRBJ2-2; 8 nucleotides match TRBD1. Germline CDR1 MGHRA, CDR2 YSYEKL. CDR3 size: 15 residues. CDR3 in amino acids: CARSRPDRDTGELFF. The DNA of the CDR3 is TGCGCCCGCAGCCGCCCGGACAGGGACACCGGGGAGCTGTTTTTT.

V is TRBV5-1 and J is TRBJ1-4; the match to TRBD1 covers 7 bases. In germline, CDR1 is SGHRS, CDR2 YFSETQ. This CDR3 is 15 amino acids long. V was clipped by 5 bases and J by 0 bases; unmatched bases: 4. The CDR3 nucleotides are TGCGCCAGCAGGTCAGGGGGGTCAACTAATGAAAAACTGTTTTTT. This gives the protein CASRSGGSTNEKLFF.

V and J are TRBV19 and TRBJ2-7; the match to TRBD2 covers 8 bases. CDR1 is LNHDA and CDR2 is SQIVND in the germline V gene (reference sequence). There are 14 residues in the CDR3. Losses at the gene ends were 1 base for V and 6 bases for J; bases not matched to a gene: 5. The CDR3 DNA sequence: TGTGCCAGTAGTATAGGGAGCGGGAGAGGCGAGCAGTACTTC. This translates into CASSIGSGRGEQYF.